A selection of T cell receptor beta chains follows, all from one sample in a study of T cell responses to AZD1222 COVID-19 vaccine. Clones were read by immunoSEQ multiplex PCR, and TCRdb kept only the in-frame ones, dropping some. The sample has 150,000 or so clones; roughly nine tenths are singletons. The starting material was peripheral blood, obtained on day 0 of AZD1222 vaccination. These receptors were taken from an adult in good health. CDR3s include the opening cysteine and the closing phenylalanine or tryptophan. Each record gives: J gene, V gene, CDR3 protein.

TRBJ1-5	TRBV15	CATSEYRASNQPQHF
TRBJ1-1	TRBV7-3	CASSFSGGRGNTEAFF
TRBJ2-3	TRBV6-1	CASSATSGLSTDTQYF
TRBJ1-5	TRBV28	CASSGPNQPQHF
TRBJ1-2	TRBV28	CASSPQDYGYTF
TRBJ1-3	TRBV30	CAWSVGTGGNTIYF
TRBJ1-2	TRBV19	CASSLTLAGANYGYTF
TRBJ2-2	TRBV7-8	CASSQGTSANTGELFF
TRBJ2-6	TRBV5-1	CASSRFGANVLTF
TRBJ2-7	TRBV19	CACSAQAAGAYEQYF
TRBJ2-2	TRBV6-2/TRBV6-3	CASSPIAANTGELFF
TRBJ1-3	TRBV7-2	CASSLGSPGNTIYF
TRBJ2-1	TRBV5-4	CASSPGGTSGRGSYNEQFF
TRBJ1-2	TRBV6-1	CASSDEGTNYGYTF
TRBJ1-1	TRBV7-2	CASSSGGQSGGAFF
TRBJ1-1	TRBV28	CASSFDSERTEAFF
TRBJ2-2	TRBV27	CASSLSRTGGELFF